Following are 24 T cell receptor beta chains from one sample sequenced in a study of CD8 T cells in Susac syndrome. After extraction with the RNeasy kit, about 0.5 to 1 ug of the RNA was reverse transcribed using random hexamers. TCRdb redid the calling of the immunoSEQ multiplex PCR reads with MiXCR, one entry per CDR3 protein. The table has about 210,000 distinct CDR3 sequences, roughly 96% seen once; the top ten hold around 0.099%. Input material: CD4+ T cells from PBMCs. These receptors originate from a human donor with multiple sclerosis.

The chain has TRBV28 and TRBJ2-2; 7 nucleotides agree with TRBD1. This CDR3 spans 14 amino acids. The germline CDR1 and CDR2 sequences are MDHEN and SYDVKM. The trim removed 7 bases at V and 4 bases at J, leaving 6 bases unmatched. CDR3 loop: CASIPGQITGELFF. The CDR3 nucleotides read TGTGCCAGCATACCGGGACAGATCACCGGGGAGCTGTTTTTT.

The V call is TRBV3-1, the J call TRBJ1-6; D is possibly TRBD1 (5 bases). The V and J ends lost 5 bases and 7 bases respectively, with 12 bases between them. Germline V CDR1 and CDR2: LGHDT, YNNKEL (reference sequence). The CDR3 is 14 amino acids. CDR3 residues: CASSARGGNSPLHF. In nucleotides, the CDR3 is TGTGCCAGCAGCGCGCGGGGCGGCAATTCACCCCTCCACTTT.

This rearrangement joins TRBV7-2 to TRBJ1-2; D possibly corresponds to TRBD1 (5 bases). From germline, CDR1 is SGHTA and CDR2 FQGNSA. With 3 bases removed from V and 4 bases from J, the gap between germline ends came to 9 bases. This CDR3 has 13 amino acids. CDR3 sequence reads: CASSLGRRYGYTF. The CDR3 DNA sequence: TGTGCCAGCAGCTTGGGACGGCGCTATGGCTACACCTTC.

CDR3 sequence reads: CAISLAVSYEQYF. The CDR3 DNA reads TGTGCCATCAGCCTTGCGGTCTCCTACGAGCAGTACTTC. This chain uses TRBV10-3 with TRBJ2-7; D is uncertain. The CDR3 runs to 13 residues. Germline V lookup: CDR1 ENHRY, CDR2 SYGVKD. V lost 6 bases to trimming and J lost 0 bases, with 9 bases between them.

This chain joins TRBV20-1 and TRBJ1-2; TRBD1 matches at 9 bases. V lost 3 bases and J lost 4; bases outside the gene matches: 9. The CDR3 length is 15 residues. Germline lookup yields CDR1 DFQATT and CDR2 SNEGSKA (reference sequence). For the CDR3, the DNA is TGCAGTGCTAGGCCCGGGACAGGGTATGGCTATGGCTACACCTTC. Protein sequence: CSARPGTGYGYGYTF.

This rearrangement joins TRBV9 to TRBJ1-2; TRBD1 might be the D (6 bases). The V end was cut by 4 bases, the J end by 4 bases, with 11 bases between. Germline V gene sequence: CDR1 SGDLS, CDR2 YYNGEE. The CDR3 covers 13 residues. As DNA, the CDR3 is TGTGCCAGCAGCCCGAGGGGGAGCTATGGCTACACCTTC. This translates into CASSPRGSYGYTF. Supplemented by reference TRBV9 and TRBJ1-2, the full variable domain reads DSGVTQTPKHLITATGQRVTLRCSPRSGDLSVYWYQQSLDQGLQFLIQYYNGEERAKGNILERFSAQQFPDLHSELNLSSLELGDSALYFCASSPRGSYGYTFGSGTRLTVV.

J is TRBJ2-7 and V is TRBV5-1, with a possible D match to TRBD2 (5 bases). This CDR3 contains 16 residues. Per the germline V gene, CDR1 is SGHRS and CDR2 is YFSETQ. Between the trimmed V and J ends, which lost 0 bases and 0 bases, there was a span of 13 bases. The CDR3 here is CASSLGWGEVSYEQYF. The CDR3 DNA reads TGCGCCAGCAGCTTGGGTTGGGGAGAAGTCTCCTACGAGCAGTACTTC. Combining the CDR3 with reference TRBV5-1 and TRBJ2-7 gives the whole variable domain KAGVTQTPRYLIKTRGQQVTLSCSPISGHRSVSWYQQTPGQGLQFLFEYFSETQRNKGNFPGRFSGRQFSNSRSEMNVSTLELGDSALYLCASSLGWGEVSYEQYFGPGTRLTVT.

The chain joins TRBV7-3 to TRBJ1-5; D might be TRBD1 (5 bases). CDR3 size: 16 residues. Germline values: CDR1 SGHTA, CDR2 FQGTGA. V lost 1 base to trimming and J lost 4 bases, with 14 bases between them. CDR3 coding DNA: TGTGCCAGCAGCTTAAATCAAAAGGAGGGGAATCAGCCCCAGCATTTT. This sequence encodes CASSLNQKEGNQPQHF. The variable domain in full, completed from reference TRBV7-3 and TRBJ1-5, reads GAGVSQTPSNKVTEKGKYVELRCDPISGHTALYWYRQSLGQGPEFLIYFQGTGAADDSGLPNDRFFAVRPEGSVSTLKIQRTERGDSAVYLCASSLNQKEGNQPQHFGDGTRLSIL.

This chain connects TRBV6-5 to TRBJ2-5, with TRBD1 as a possible D gene (5 bases). V dropped 7 bases and J dropped 0 bases, with 15 bases sitting between them. The length of the CDR3 is 15 residues. The germline gives CDR1 MNHEY, CDR2 SVGAGI. CDR3 sequence (DNA): TGTGCCAGCAACGACAGAAACCCGTACCAAGAGACCCAGTACTTC. Protein sequence: CASNDRNPYQETQYF.

CDR3 residues: CASSLIVTDTQYF. The DNA of the CDR3 is TGTGCCAGCTCACTAATCGTCACAGATACGCAGTATTTT. This chain links TRBV18 with TRBJ2-3; D is unclear. The CDR3 length is 13 residues. Per germline, CDR1 KGHSH and CDR2 LQKENI. V shed 4 bases and J shed 2 bases, with 7 bases lying between them.

V usage is TRBV3-1 and J usage is TRBJ2-5, with TRBD1 matching 8 bases. The CDR3 totals 16 residues. V gave up 4 bases and J gave up 5 bases; unmatched junction bases: 12. Germline V gene sequence: CDR1 LGHDT, CDR2 YNNKEL (reference sequence). CDR3 in amino acids: CASSRWTGKYGETQYF. The CDR3, as DNA: TGTGCCAGCAGCCGATGGACAGGGAAGTACGGGGAGACCCAGTACTTC.

This sequence joins TRBV29-1 and TRBJ2-1; no clear D. The germline CDR1 and CDR2 sequences are SQVTM and ANQGSEA. Trimming removed 7 bases from V and 5 bases from J, with 21 bases in between. The CDR3 totals 15 residues. The CDR3 sequence is CSGSLGPLPNNEQFF. The CDR3 DNA reads as TGCAGCGGCAGCCTCGGACCCCTCCCCAACAATGAGCAGTTCTTC.

This chain links TRBV2 with TRBJ2-3, with TRBD2 as a possible D gene (6 bases). The CDR3 runs 13 residues. Trimming shortened V by 8 bases and J by 6 bases, and 15 bases separated the two germline ends. The germline V gene encodes CDR1 SNHLY and CDR2 FYNNEI. CDR3 region: CASPLLTSDTQYF. CDR3 sequence (DNA): TGTGCCAGCCCTCTCCTCACTAGCGATACGCAGTATTTT.

This clonotype appeared a few times. The chain employs TRBV6-6 and TRBJ1-5; D is uncertain. The CDR3 has 12 residues. The V end was cut by 2 bases, the J end by 5 bases, with 4 bases between. Germline V gene data show CDR1 as MNHNY and CDR2 as SVGAGI (reference sequence). CDR3 amino acids: CASSYGDQPQHF. In DNA form, the CDR3 reads TGTGCCAGCAGTTACGGGGATCAGCCCCAGCATTTT.

CDR3 bases: TGTGCCAGCAGACGCAGACAGGAGGGGGGCTACACCTTC. Protein: CASRRRQEGGYTF. V is TRBV3-1 and J is TRBJ1-2; possibly TRBD1 for D (6 bases). V shed 6 bases and J shed 8 bases, with 16 bases lying between them. The germline V gene has CDR1 LGHDT and CDR2 YNNKEL (reference sequence). The CDR3 is 13 residues long.

CDR3: CSASSGRSNQPQHF. For the CDR3, the DNA is TGCAGTGCGAGTTCTGGGCGGAGCAATCAGCCCCAGCATTTT. J is TRBJ1-5 and V is TRBV20-1, with D unclear. CDR1 is DFQATT and CDR2 is SNEGSKA in the germline V gene (reference sequence). The CDR3 contains 14 residues. The V end lost 6 bases, the J end lost 1 base, and 13 bases lay between the germline ends.

This sequence joins TRBV29-1 and TRBJ1-4, with a tentative D call TRBD1 (5 bases). Germline CDR1 SQVTM, CDR2 ANQGSEA. The V end was cut by 7 bases, the J end by 8 bases, with 11 bases between. This CDR3 spans 11 amino acids. Here the CDR3 reads CSAATEEKLFF. The CDR3 DNA sequence: TGCAGCGCCGCGACAGAAGAAAAACTGTTTTTT.

The J gene is TRBJ1-5, the V gene TRBV30; the D gene is possibly TRBD1 (6 bases). V lost 1 base and J 5 bases, leaving 9 bases between the germline ends. Germline CDR1 GTSNPN, CDR2 SVGIG (reference sequence). This CDR3 spans 13 amino acids. Here the CDR3 reads CAWSASGDQPQHF. CDR3 bases: TGTGCCTGGAGTGCCTCAGGGGATCAGCCCCAGCATTTT. The full variable domain, with the rest looked up from reference TRBV30 and TRBJ1-5, is SQTIHQWPATLVQPVGSPLSLECTVEGTSNPNLYWYRQAAGRGLQLLFYSVGIGQISSEVPQNLSASRPQDRQFILSSKKLLLSDSGFYLCAWSASGDQPQHFGDGTRLSIL.

The chain carries TRBV20-1 and TRBJ2-1, with TRBD1 identical over 10 bases. Germline V gives CDR1 DFQATT, CDR2 SNEGSKA (reference sequence). The CDR3 runs to 14 residues. Trimming took 6 bases from V and 6 from J; bases not matched to a gene: 8. The CDR3 DNA follows: TGCAGTGCCCCGGGACAGGGGAGATCCAATGAGCAGTTCTTC. Translation: CSAPGQGRSNEQFF.

V is TRBV29-1 and J is TRBJ1-2; D remains unclear. Trimming took 4 bases from V and 1 from J, leaving 1 base between them. Germline values: CDR1 SQVTM, CDR2 ANQGSEA. The CDR3 has 10 residues. The DNA for the CDR3 is TGCAGCGTTGGTAACTATGGCTACACCTTC. This gives the protein CSVGNYGYTF.

This clonotype occurred once. The J gene is TRBJ2-6, the V gene TRBV3-1, with D possibly TRBD2 on 7 matching bases. There are 18 residues in the CDR3. In germline, CDR1 is LGHDT, CDR2 YNNKEL (reference sequence). Trimming stripped 5 bases from V and 3 bases from J, with 20 bases between. CDR3 bases: TGTGCCAGCAGCTACCGAAGGTCGGGGGGCTTTGGGGCCAACGTCCTGACTTTC. This translates into CASSYRRSGGFGANVLTF. Combining the CDR3 with reference TRBV3-1 and TRBJ2-6 gives the whole variable domain DTAVSQTPKYLVTQMGNDKSIKCEQNLGHDTMYWYKQDSKKFLKIMFSYNNKELIINETVPNRFSPKSPDKAHLNLHINSLELGDSAVYFCASSYRRSGGFGANVLTFGAGSRLTVL.

The chain uses TRBV5-1 and TRBJ2-7; 10 bases align to TRBD1. Germline values: CDR1 SGHRS, CDR2 YFSETQ. Trimming took 2 bases from V and 7 from J; bases not matched to a gene: 9. CDR3 length equals 15 residues. As DNA, the CDR3 is TGCGCCAGCAGCTTAAACGGACAGGGGGTTGGTGAGCAGTACTTC. Amino acids: CASSLNGQGVGEQYF.

The chain employs TRBV5-6 and TRBJ2-3, with TRBD1 identical over 8 bases. The germline CDR1 and CDR2 sequences are SGHDT and YYEEEE. With V trimmed by 4 bases and J by 0 bases, 7 bases remained unmatched. The CDR3 has 16 amino acids. The CDR3 nucleotides are TGTGCCAGCAGCCGCACCAGGGGGCTCAGCACAGATACGCAGTATTTT. Protein product: CASSRTRGLSTDTQYF.

Only one count was recorded for this clonotype. V gene TRBV7-7 combines with J gene TRBJ2-5; weak D call: TRBD1 (6 bases). Trimming removed 5 bases from V and 2 bases from J, with 12 bases in between. The CDR3 loop spans 14 amino acids. Germline V gene data show CDR1 as SSHAT and CDR2 as FNYEAQ (reference sequence). CDR3 sequence (DNA): TGTGCCAGCAGCGACCACAGGGAGCAAGAGACCCAGTACTTC. This encodes CASSDHREQETQYF.